This T cell receptor delta chain stems from a study of γδ T cells in repeated Plasmodium falciparum infection. At the level of the study: Donors had four controlled P. falciparum NF54 infections over roughly 620 days. Some Malian samples span acute malaria episodes; others come from no-transmission periods. Whole-study findings and limits: Malian children's Vdelta2-negative repertoires appeared more expanded and less diverse than Australians'.

CDR1 is GEAIGNYY and CDR2 is EKD in the germline V gene. V trimming: 5 bases; J trimming: 8 bases; junction bases outside the gene matches: 8. The CDR3 is made up of 14 amino acids. In this sample, this clone turned up many times. Its antigen remains unknown. The protein recorded in TCRdb matches a much larger clone and deviates from this DNA's translation at residue 4, suggesting a read error; the protein here is obtained by translating the DNA. Flow sorting of PBMC yielded separate Vgamma9/Vdelta2+ and Vdelta2-negative gammadelta T cell populations for bulk repertoire analysis. TCRdb re-processed the multiplex PCR reads using CATT. The sample holds 90,000 or so delta-chain clones, over 0.9% seen once.

This sequence was found in a pool of human donors (malaria-infected and uninfected, not separated). V usage is TRDV2 and J usage is TRDJ2, with TRDD3 matching 9 bases. The J gene was missing in TCRdb and was found by matching the end of the DNA to germline. Sequenced: gamma-delta T cells from blood. The CDR3 DNA reads as TGTGCCTGTGGCCAACTGGGGGAACCCGCACAACTCTTCTTT. This translates into CACGQLGEPAQLFF.